The source of this T cell receptor beta chain is a study of blood T cell repertoires in COVID-19 (dated by TCRdb to the early 2020s). About the study as a whole: Samples covering the acute and convalescent phases of COVID-19 were provided by collaborators in the United States, Italy and Spain. The material from the prospective study consisted of cDNA or gDNA derived from T cells, B-cell-depleted T cells, or PBMCs. The repertoires were released in a freely available public database intended as a resource for research on the immune response to SARS-CoV-2. Subjects who had been exposed to COVID-19, were actively infected with it, or had recovered from it provided the deeply sampled blood TCRbeta repertoires that made up the dataset. HLA class I and class II types, where available, came from metadata supplied by the sample provider rather than from assay-based typing. Samples came from the ongoing ImmuneRACE study (first 160 participants) plus 1,254 subjects from 6 global collaborators. A de-identified subject ID, COVID-19 status, age in years and sex were almost always included in the sample metadata.

Notes on this clone: This clone's antigen is unknown. No much larger clone is present one base from it, and per-base qualities are unavailable.

TCRbeta CDR3 regions were amplified from genomic DNA using the immunoSEQ Assay, a bias-controlled multiplex PCR. From the authors' description of their analysis: The number of nucleated cells in each sample was estimated from the amplification of reference gene primers within the assay. Sequence reads were collapsed and filtered to measure the absolute abundance of every unique TCRbeta CDR3 rearrangement. For each sample, productive Simpson clonality was calculated as the square root of Simpson's diversity index across productive rearrangements. Entries here come from immuneACCESS through TCRdb and include only in-frame sequences with V and J called. Some clones fail to appear in such tables; in the studies checked, an unresolved V gene covers under half of the shortfall, and the cause of the remainder is unknown. The DNA gave D and trimming, while V, J and clone size come from that table. The sample has roughly 190,000 clones on record, 80% to 85% of them singletons. The ten largest clones represent under 3% of the sample.

The paper as a whole reports these results and caveats: Clinical and demographic metadata were provided uncurated, with the amount varying by source and participant.

The V end loses 0 bases and the J end loses 10 bases, and a stretch of 12 bases separates them. CDR1 MNHNS and CDR2 SASEGT were looked up in the germline V gene. Spanning cysteine to phenylalanine, the CDR3 consists of 13 amino acids. This entry keeps only the CDR3 DNA: 39 bases, framed from base 1. The collaborating institutions used their own protocols to collect whole blood in K2EDTA tubes. For TCRbeta analysis, collaborators shipped samples in one of three forms: frozen whole blood, isolated PBMCs, or DNA extracted from either of those sample types. The chain employs TRBV6-1 and TRBJ1-1; no D gene can be assigned with confidence. Material for sequencing was peripheral blood. The TCR comes from a human donor with acute or convalescent COVID-19. The donor label of this sample is uncertain. The CDR3 region reads CASSEAPVEGAFF. The DNA sequence is TGTGCCAGCAGTGAAGCGCCGGTGGAGGGAGCTTTCTTT.